Reported below is one T cell receptor beta chain. V lost 3 bases and J lost 3; bases outside the gene matches: 7. Germline lookup yields CDR1 GTSNPN and CDR2 SVGIG (reference sequence). CDR3 length: 14 residues. The sample originates from a study of blood T cell repertoires in COVID-19. Per the original data handling: Amplification from reference gene primers served as the basis for estimated nucleated cell counts. Clones were read by immunoSEQ multiplex PCR, and TCRdb kept only the in-frame ones, dropping some. Clone size and the V and J calls come from that table; the DNA yielded D and trimming. The sample lists 150,000 to 200,000 clones; around 86% were seen once.

This rearrangement joins TRBV30 to TRBJ1-1, with 7 bases aligning to TRBD1. Sequencing input: peripheral blood. The TCR comes from a man younger than 35 with acute or convalescent COVID-19. CDR3 coding DNA: TGTGCCTGGAGGATTGGGGGACAGTACACTGAAGCTTTCTTT. This translates into CAWRIGGQYTEAFF.